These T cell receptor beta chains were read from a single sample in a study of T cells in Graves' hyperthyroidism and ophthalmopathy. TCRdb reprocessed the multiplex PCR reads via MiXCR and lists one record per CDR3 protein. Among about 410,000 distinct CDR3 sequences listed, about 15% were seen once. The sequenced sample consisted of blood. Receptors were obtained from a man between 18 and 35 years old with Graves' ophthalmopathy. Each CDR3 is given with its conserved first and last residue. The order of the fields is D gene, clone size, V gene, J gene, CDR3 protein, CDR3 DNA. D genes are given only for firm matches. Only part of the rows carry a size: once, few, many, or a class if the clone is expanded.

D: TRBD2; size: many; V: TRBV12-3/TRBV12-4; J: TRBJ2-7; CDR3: CASSPGTSGRARAYEQYF; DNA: TGTGCCAGCAGCCCCGGGACTAGCGGGAGGGCGAGGGCCTACGAGCAGTACTTC
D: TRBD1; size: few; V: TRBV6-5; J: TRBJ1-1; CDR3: CASSYPLGQGSTEAFF; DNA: TGTGCCAGCAGTTACCCCTTAGGACAGGGGTCAACTGAAGCTTTCTTT
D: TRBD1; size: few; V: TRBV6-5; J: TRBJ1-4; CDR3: CASSYSTGANEKLFF; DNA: TGTGCCAGCAGTTACTCGACAGGGGCTAATGAAAAACTGTTTTTT
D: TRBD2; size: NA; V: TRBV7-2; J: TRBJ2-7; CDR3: CASSLVPPTSGSYEQYF; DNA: TGTGCCAGCAGCTTGGTTCCCCCGACTAGCGGGAGCTACGAGCAGTACTTC
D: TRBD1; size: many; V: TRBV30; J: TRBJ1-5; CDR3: CAWDPGQGFQPQHF; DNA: TGTGCCTGGGACCCGGGACAGGGTTTTCAGCCCCAGCATTTT
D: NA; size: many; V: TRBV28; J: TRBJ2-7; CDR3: CASSRPHSYEQYF; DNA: TGTGCCAGCAGTCGACCCCACTCCTACGAGCAGTACTTC
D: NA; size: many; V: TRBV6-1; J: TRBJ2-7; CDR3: CASSASGFRYEQYF; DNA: TGTGCCAGCAGTGCCTCAGGGTTCAGGTACGAGCAGTACTTC
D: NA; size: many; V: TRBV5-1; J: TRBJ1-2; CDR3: CASSLVSGTSSMVGYTF; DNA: TGCGCCAGCAGCTTGGTTTCAGGGACATCCTCTATGGTCGGCTACACCTTC
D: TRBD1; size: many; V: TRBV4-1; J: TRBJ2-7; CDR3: CASSQGTGTYEQYF; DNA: TGCGCCAGCAGCCAAGGGACAGGGACCTACGAGCAGTACTTC
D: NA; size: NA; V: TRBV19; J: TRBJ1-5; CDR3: CASSIGVMGNQPQHF; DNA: TGTGCCAGTAGTATTGGGGTTATGGGGAATCAGCCCCAGCATTTT
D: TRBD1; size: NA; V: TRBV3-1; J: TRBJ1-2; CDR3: CASSHPGTENYGYTF; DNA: TGTGCCAGCAGCCACCCCGGGACAGAGAACTATGGCTACACCTTC
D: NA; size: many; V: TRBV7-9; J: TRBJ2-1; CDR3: CASSLFGASSYNEQFF; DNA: TGTGCCAGCAGCCTTTTTGGCGCCAGCTCCTACAATGAGCAGTTCTTC
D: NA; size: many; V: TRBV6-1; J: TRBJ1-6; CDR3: CASRHHRALHNSPLHF; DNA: TGTGCCAGCAGGCATCACAGGGCTCTCCATAATTCACCCCTCCACTTT
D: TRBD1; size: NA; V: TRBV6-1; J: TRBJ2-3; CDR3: CASRVQGAADTQYF; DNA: TGTGCCAGCAGGGTCCAGGGGGCCGCAGATACGCAGTATTTT
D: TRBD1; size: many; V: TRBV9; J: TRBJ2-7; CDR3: CASSQEGDRGEQYF; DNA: TGTGCCAGCTCTCAAGAAGGGGACAGAGGCGAGCAGTACTTC
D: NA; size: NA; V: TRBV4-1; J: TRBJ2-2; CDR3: CASSLFSSASDFTGELFF; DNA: TGCGCCAGCAGCCTCTTCAGTTCCGCTAGCGATTTCACCGGGGAGCTGTTTTTT
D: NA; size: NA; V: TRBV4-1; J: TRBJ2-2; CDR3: CASSRSPGTAGELFF; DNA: TGCGCCAGCAGCCGAAGCCCAGGGACCGCCGGGGAGCTGTTTTTT
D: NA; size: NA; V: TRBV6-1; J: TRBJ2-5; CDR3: CASSSEGGGTQYF; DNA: TGTGCCAGCTCCTCCGAGGGGGGCGGGACCCAGTACTTC
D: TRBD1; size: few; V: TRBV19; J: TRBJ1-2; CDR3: CASIGGHGYTF; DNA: TGTGCCAGTATAGGGGGCCATGGCTACACCTTC
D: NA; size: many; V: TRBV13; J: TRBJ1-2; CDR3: CASSLGAGPTNYGYTF; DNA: TGTGCCAGCAGCTTAGGGGCAGGCCCTACTAACTATGGCTACACCTTC
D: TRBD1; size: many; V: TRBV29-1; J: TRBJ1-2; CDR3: CSVDDAPGGSYGYTF; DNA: TGCAGCGTTGATGACGCCCCAGGGGGCAGCTATGGCTACACCTTC
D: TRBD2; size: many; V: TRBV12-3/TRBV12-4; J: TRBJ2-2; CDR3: CASSGGLGRGELFF; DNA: TGTGCCAGCAGTGGTGGACTAGGCCGGGGGGAGCTGTTTTTT
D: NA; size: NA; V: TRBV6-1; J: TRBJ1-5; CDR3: CASSAGAGGINQPQHF; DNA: TGTGCCAGCAGTGCCGGGGCAGGCGGAATTAATCAGCCCCAGCATTTT
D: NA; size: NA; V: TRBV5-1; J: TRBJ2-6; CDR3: CASSIFSSGANVLTF; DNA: TGCGCCAGCAGCATCTTTAGCTCTGGGGCCAACGTCCTGACTTTC
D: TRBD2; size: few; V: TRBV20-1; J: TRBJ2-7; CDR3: CSATLAGVSRKTYEQYF; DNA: TGCAGTGCTACCCTAGCGGGAGTTTCTAGAAAAACCTACGAGCAGTACTTC
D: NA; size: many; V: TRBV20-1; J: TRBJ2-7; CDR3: CSARSPVTYEQYF; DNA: TGCAGTGCTAGATCACCCGTTACCTACGAGCAGTACTTC
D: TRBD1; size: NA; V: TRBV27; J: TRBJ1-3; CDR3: CASSRGTGGSGNTIYF; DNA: TGTGCCAGCAGTCGCGGGACAGGGGGCTCTGGAAACACCATATATTTT
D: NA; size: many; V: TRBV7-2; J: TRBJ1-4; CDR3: CASSVAREKLFF; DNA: TGTGCCAGCAGCGTAGCCCGAGAAAAACTGTTTTTT
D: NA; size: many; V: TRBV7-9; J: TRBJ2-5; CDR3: CASSFSSGETQYF; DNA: TGTGCCAGCAGCTTTTCCAGTGGAGAGACCCAGTACTTC
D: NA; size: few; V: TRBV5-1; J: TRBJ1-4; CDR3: CASSLEQGTEKLFF; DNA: TGCGCCAGCAGCTTGGAACAAGGTACTGAAAAACTGTTTTTT
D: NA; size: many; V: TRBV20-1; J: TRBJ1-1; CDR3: CSARAGVGGLEAFF; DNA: TGCAGTGCTAGAGCCGGCGTGGGGGGCCTCGAAGCTTTCTTT
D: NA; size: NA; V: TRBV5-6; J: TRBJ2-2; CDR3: CASSSHVPGELFF; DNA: TGTGCCAGCAGCTCGCACGTCCCCGGGGAGCTGTTTTTT
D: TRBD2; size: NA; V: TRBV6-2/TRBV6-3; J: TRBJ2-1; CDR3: CASSPGLAGLEQFF; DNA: TGTGCCAGCAGTCCCGGACTAGCGGGGCTGGAGCAGTTCTTC
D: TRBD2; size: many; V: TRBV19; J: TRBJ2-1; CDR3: CASHIAGSSYNEQFF; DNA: TGTGCCAGTCATATAGCGGGCAGCTCCTACAATGAGCAGTTCTTC
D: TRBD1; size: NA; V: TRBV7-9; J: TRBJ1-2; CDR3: CASSCSRDSYGYTF; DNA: TGTGCCAGCAGCTGTAGTCGGGACAGCTATGGCTACACCTTC
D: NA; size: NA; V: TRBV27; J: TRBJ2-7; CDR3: CASSLEGAFYYEQYF; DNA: TGTGCCAGCTCCCTGGAGGGGGCCTTCTACTACGAGCAGTACTTC
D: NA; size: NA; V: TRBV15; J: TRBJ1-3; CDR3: CATSRDTLSSGNTIYF; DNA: TGTGCCACCAGCAGAGACACCCTGAGCTCTGGAAACACCATATATTTT
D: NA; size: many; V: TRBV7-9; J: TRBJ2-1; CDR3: CASSSALENEQFF; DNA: TGTGCCAGCAGCTCCGCCTTAGAGAATGAGCAGTTCTTC
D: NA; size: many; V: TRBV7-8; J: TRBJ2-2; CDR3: CASSLTGRTGELFF; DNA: TGTGCCAGCAGCTTAACAGGGAGGACCGGGGAGCTGTTTTTT
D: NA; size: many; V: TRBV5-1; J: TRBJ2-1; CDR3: CASSLALAGNEQFF; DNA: TGCGCCAGCAGCTTGGCTTTGGCTGGCAATGAGCAGTTCTTC
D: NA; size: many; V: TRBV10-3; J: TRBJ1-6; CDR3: CAISERSGVSNSPLHF; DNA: TGTGCCATCAGTGAGAGGTCAGGGGTTAGTAATTCACCCCTCCACTTT
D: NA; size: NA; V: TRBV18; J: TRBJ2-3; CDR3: CASSPIADSTDTQYF; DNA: TGTGCCAGCTCACCAATAGCGGATAGCACAGATACGCAGTATTTT
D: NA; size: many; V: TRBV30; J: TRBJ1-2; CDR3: CAWSVHGTPSYTF; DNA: TGTGCCTGGAGTGTACATGGGACCCCCTCCTACACCTTC
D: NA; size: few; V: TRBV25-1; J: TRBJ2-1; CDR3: CASSVVDEQFF; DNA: TGTGCCAGCAGTGTTGTCGATGAGCAGTTCTTC
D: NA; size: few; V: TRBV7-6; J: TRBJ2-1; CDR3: CASSFDPGSEQFF; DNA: TGTGCCAGCAGCTTCGACCCGGGGAGTGAGCAGTTCTTC
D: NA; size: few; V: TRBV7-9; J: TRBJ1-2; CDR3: CASSFWAPGGRGGYTF; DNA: TGTGCCAGCAGCTTTTGGGCCCCCGGTGGGCGGGGTGGCTACACCTTC
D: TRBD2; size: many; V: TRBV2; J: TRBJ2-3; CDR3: CASSAYGTRVDTQYF; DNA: TGTGCCAGCAGTGCTTACGGGACTAGGGTGGATACGCAGTATTTT
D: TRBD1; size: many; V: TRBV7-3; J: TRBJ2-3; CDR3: CASSLRDRSDTQYF; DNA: TGTGCCAGCAGCTTAAGGGACAGGTCGGATACGCAGTATTTT
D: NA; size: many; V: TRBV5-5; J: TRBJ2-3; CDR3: CASSQLSTDTQYF; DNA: TGTGCCAGCAGCCAGTTGAGCACAGATACGCAGTATTTT
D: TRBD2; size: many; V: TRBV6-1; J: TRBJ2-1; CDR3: CASSELWLAGGNEQFF; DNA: TGTGCCAGCAGTGAATTGTGGCTAGCGGGAGGCAATGAGCAGTTCTTC
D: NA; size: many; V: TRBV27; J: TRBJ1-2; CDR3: CASSEGPNYGYTF; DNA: TGTGCCAGCAGTGAGGGACCTAACTATGGCTACACCTTC
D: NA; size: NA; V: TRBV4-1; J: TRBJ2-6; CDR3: CASSQGESGANVLTF; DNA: TGCGCCAGCAGCCAAGGGGAATCTGGGGCCAACGTCCTGACTTTC
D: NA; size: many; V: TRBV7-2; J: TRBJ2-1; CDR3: CASRRGSSYNEQFF; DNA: TGTGCCAGCAGACGTGGTAGCTCCTACAATGAGCAGTTCTTC
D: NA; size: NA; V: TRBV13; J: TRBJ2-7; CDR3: CASSTDRGYEQYF; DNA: TGTGCCAGCAGCACTGACAGAGGCTACGAGCAGTACTTC